This TCR beta chain is drawn from a study of cytomegalovirus exposure and HLA in healthy donors. The study's findings and limits: For cytomegalovirus status, the classifier reportedly gave diagnoses with high specificity and sensitivity. TRBV6-2, TRBV6-3 and other indistinguishable V segments were excluded. HLA-A and HLA-B allele assignments for most subjects were reportedly predicted accurately using TCR beta sequences.

The CDR3 consists of 13 residues. The V gene's germline CDR1 is SQVTM and CDR2 ANQGSEA. Trimming took off 5 bases at V and 4 bases at J, with 14 bases between the two ends. The PCR ran on 60 Vbeta and 13 Jbeta primers. Only in-frame clones appear in the TCRdb table, and some are missing; sequencing was by immunoSEQ multiplex PCR. The sample holds tens of thousands of clones, more than 65% seen once. Of note for this clone: The antigen is not known.

Sequenced input: PBMCs. This sequence joins TRBV29-1 and TRBJ1-2; no reliable D call. The receptor was derived from a girl aged 2 to 10 in good health and CMV-seropositive. The CDR3 protein is CSVWVGEGYGYTF. The CDR3 bases are TGCAGCGTTTGGGTCGGAGAGGGCTATGGCTACACCTTC. The whole variable domain, filled in from reference TRBV29-1 and TRBJ1-2, reads SAVISQKPSRDICQRGTSLTIQCQVDSQVTMMFWYRQQPGQSLTLIATANQGSEATYESGFVIDKFPISRPNLTFSTLTVSNMSPEDSSIYLCSVWVGEGYGYTFGSGTRLTVV.